The subject of this entry is one T cell receptor beta chain. Libraries of TCR beta came from iRepertoire HTBI primers plus Arm-PCR of CDR3 regions. MiXCR, run by TCRdb on the multiplex PCR reads, gives a single entry per CDR3 protein. The profile covers under 450,000 distinct CDR3 sequences, with 20% to 25% appearing a single time and around 24% taken by the ten largest. Sample time point: persistent/refractory GD, antithyroid drugs over 5 years with positive TRAb. Following extraction of RNA from PBMCs, that RNA was used to make the TCR library. This record comes from a study of regulatory T cells in long-lasting Graves disease. Trimming left V 5 bases short and J 3 bases short, with 13 bases between. Germline V gene data show CDR1 as DFQATT and CDR2 as SNEGSKA (reference sequence). CDR3 length: 13 residues.

The V and J genes are TRBV20-1 and TRBJ1-1; D is perhaps TRBD1 (5 bases). This clonotype originated in a female donor with Graves disease. Specimen: peripheral blood mononuclear cells (PBMCs), collected when the disease was refractory, from a patient treated with antithyroid drugs. Here the CDR3 reads CSAPGLYHTEAFF. CDR3 in DNA: TGCAGTGCTCCGGGACTCTACCACACTGAAGCTTTCTTT.